Listed below are T cell receptor beta chains from one sample, sequenced in a study of blood T cell repertoires in COVID-19. The assay was immunoSEQ multiplex PCR, and TCRdb's table has in-frame clones only and misses some. The profile shows about 220,000 clones, 80% to 90% of them singletons. The sample was PBMCs or T cells enriched from blood (not recorded which). These receptors were taken from a woman aged 35 to 49 with acute COVID-19. The CDR3 runs from the conserved cysteine through the conserved F or W. Fields, in order: D gene, clone size, J gene, V gene, CDR3 DNA, CDR3 protein. A D gene is named only where the DNA matches it firmly. Rows may omit the clone size; those that give it use once, few, many or a size class.

d_gene: -
abundance: -
j_gene: TRBJ1-1
v_gene: TRBV12-3/TRBV12-4
CDR3nt: TGTGCCAGCAGTTTTTCCTACGGGGGGGCTTTCTTT
CDR3aa: CASSFSYGGAFF

d_gene: TRBD1
abundance: once
j_gene: TRBJ1-2
v_gene: TRBV3-1/TRBV3-2
CDR3nt: TGTGCCAGCAGCCAGACTGGACAGGGAGGAGGCGGCTACACCTTC
CDR3aa: CASSQTGQGGGGYTF

d_gene: -
abundance: once
j_gene: TRBJ1-5
v_gene: TRBV10-3
CDR3nt: TGTGCCATCCGGAATCAGCCCCAGCATTTT
CDR3aa: CAIRNQPQHF

d_gene: -
abundance: few
j_gene: TRBJ1-4
v_gene: TRBV7-3
CDR3nt: TGTGCCAGCAGCCCTGGGGCGAACGAAAAACTGTTTTTT
CDR3aa: CASSPGANEKLFF

d_gene: -
abundance: -
j_gene: TRBJ1-1
v_gene: TRBV5-1
CDR3nt: TGCGCCAGCAGCTTGGCCGGAGGGTCTGAAGCTTTCTTT
CDR3aa: CASSLAGGSEAFF

d_gene: -
abundance: once
j_gene: TRBJ2-3
v_gene: TRBV7-3
CDR3nt: TGTGCCAGCAGCCTCAATAGTGGGCCAGATACGCAGTATTTT
CDR3aa: CASSLNSGPDTQYF

d_gene: TRBD1
abundance: -
j_gene: TRBJ2-1
v_gene: TRBV7-3
CDR3nt: TGTGCCAGCAGCTTAACCTTCACAGGGGGCTACAATGAGCAGTTCTTC
CDR3aa: CASSLTFTGGYNEQFF

d_gene: TRBD1
abundance: -
j_gene: TRBJ2-2
v_gene: TRBV7-9
CDR3nt: TGTGCCAGCAGCGATAGGACAGGGGGACTAACCGGGGAGCTGTTTTTT
CDR3aa: CASSDRTGGLTGELFF

d_gene: -
abundance: -
j_gene: TRBJ1-1
v_gene: TRBV6-5
CDR3nt: TGTGCCAGCAGGAACTTAGAGAACACTGAAGCTTTCTTT
CDR3aa: CASRNLENTEAFF

d_gene: -
abundance: -
j_gene: TRBJ1-2
v_gene: TRBV23-1
CDR3nt: TGCGCCAGCAGTCAGAGCAGGGCTGCTGGCTACACCTTC
CDR3aa: CASSQSRAAGYTF

d_gene: TRBD1
abundance: -
j_gene: TRBJ1-1
v_gene: TRBV13
CDR3nt: TGTGCCAGCAGCTTCGTCAGGGGGGTCACTGAAGCTTTCTTT
CDR3aa: CASSFVRGVTEAFF

d_gene: TRBD1
abundance: -
j_gene: TRBJ2-7
v_gene: TRBV7-2
CDR3nt: TGTGCCAGCAGCTCGACAGGGGGCAACTTCTACGAGCAGTACTTC
CDR3aa: CASSSTGGNFYEQYF

d_gene: TRBD2
abundance: -
j_gene: TRBJ2-1
v_gene: TRBV6-4
CDR3nt: TGTGCCAGCAGTTCCGGGACTAGCGGGGGGACTGAGCAGTTCTTC
CDR3aa: CASSSGTSGGTEQFF

d_gene: -
abundance: -
j_gene: TRBJ1-3
v_gene: TRBV14
CDR3nt: TGTGCCAGCAGCCGTAAGGGGGGGGGCTCTGGAAACACCATATATTTT
CDR3aa: CASSRKGGGSGNTIYF

d_gene: -
abundance: -
j_gene: TRBJ1-2
v_gene: TRBV6-5
CDR3nt: TGTGCCAGCAGTCTCGGGGTGGGGGGCTATGGCTACACCTTC
CDR3aa: CASSLGVGGYGYTF

d_gene: -
abundance: -
j_gene: TRBJ2-5
v_gene: TRBV24-1
CDR3nt: TGTGCCACCAGTTCGGCTTCGGGGACCCAGTACTTC
CDR3aa: CATSSASGTQYF

d_gene: TRBD1
abundance: once
j_gene: TRBJ1-2
v_gene: TRBV9
CDR3nt: TGTGCCAGCAGCTTACGACAGGGGACTAACTATGGCTACACCTTC
CDR3aa: CASSLRQGTNYGYTF

d_gene: -
abundance: -
j_gene: TRBJ1-2
v_gene: TRBV9
CDR3nt: TGTGCCAGCAGCGTAGTGTCCAGTGTAAACTATGGCTACACCTTC
CDR3aa: CASSVVSSVNYGYTF

d_gene: -
abundance: few
j_gene: TRBJ1-4
v_gene: TRBV7-8
CDR3nt: TGTGCCAGCAGCTCGGCCGGGCGGGGGCGTGAAAAACTGTTTTTT
CDR3aa: CASSSAGRGREKLFF

d_gene: -
abundance: -
j_gene: TRBJ1-1
v_gene: TRBV15
CDR3nt: TGTGCCACCAGCAGAGATATCGGAGCCATTGAAGCTTTCTTT
CDR3aa: CATSRDIGAIEAFF

d_gene: -
abundance: -
j_gene: TRBJ1-1
v_gene: TRBV6-5
CDR3nt: TGTGCCAGCAGAGGGACACCGAACACTGAAGCTTTCTTT
CDR3aa: CASRGTPNTEAFF

d_gene: -
abundance: -
j_gene: TRBJ2-5
v_gene: TRBV11-2
CDR3nt: TGTGCCAGCAGCTTATCATTCGAGACCCAGTACTTC
CDR3aa: CASSLSFETQYF

d_gene: -
abundance: -
j_gene: TRBJ1-6
v_gene: TRBV6-2/TRBV6-3
CDR3nt: TGTGCCAGCAGCCAAGGACAGTATAATTCACCCCTCCACTTT
CDR3aa: CASSQGQYNSPLHF

d_gene: TRBD1
abundance: -
j_gene: TRBJ2-1
v_gene: TRBV24-1
CDR3nt: TGTGCCACCAGAGCGACAGGGGGATACAATGAGCAGTTCTTC
CDR3aa: CATRATGGYNEQFF

d_gene: -
abundance: -
j_gene: TRBJ1-1
v_gene: TRBV7-9
CDR3nt: TGTGCCAGCAGCTCGCGGGACTCCAACACTGAAGCTTTCTTT
CDR3aa: CASSSRDSNTEAFF

d_gene: TRBD1
abundance: once
j_gene: TRBJ2-2
v_gene: TRBV6-6
CDR3nt: TGTGCCAGCAGTTCCGGGACAGTAATCGGGGAGCTGTTTTTT
CDR3aa: CASSSGTVIGELFF

d_gene: -
abundance: -
j_gene: TRBJ1-5
v_gene: TRBV30
CDR3nt: TGTGCCTGGTGCCACGGCGGGAATCAGCCCCAGCATTTT
CDR3aa: CAWCHGGNQPQHF

d_gene: -
abundance: -
j_gene: TRBJ1-1
v_gene: TRBV6-5
CDR3nt: TGTGCCAGCAGTTACGGCCAGGAAGCTTTCTTT
CDR3aa: CASSYGQEAFF

d_gene: -
abundance: few
j_gene: TRBJ2-2
v_gene: TRBV15
CDR3nt: TGTGCCACCAGCATCAGCGGGTTCTCCGGGGAGCTGTTTTTT
CDR3aa: CATSISGFSGELFF